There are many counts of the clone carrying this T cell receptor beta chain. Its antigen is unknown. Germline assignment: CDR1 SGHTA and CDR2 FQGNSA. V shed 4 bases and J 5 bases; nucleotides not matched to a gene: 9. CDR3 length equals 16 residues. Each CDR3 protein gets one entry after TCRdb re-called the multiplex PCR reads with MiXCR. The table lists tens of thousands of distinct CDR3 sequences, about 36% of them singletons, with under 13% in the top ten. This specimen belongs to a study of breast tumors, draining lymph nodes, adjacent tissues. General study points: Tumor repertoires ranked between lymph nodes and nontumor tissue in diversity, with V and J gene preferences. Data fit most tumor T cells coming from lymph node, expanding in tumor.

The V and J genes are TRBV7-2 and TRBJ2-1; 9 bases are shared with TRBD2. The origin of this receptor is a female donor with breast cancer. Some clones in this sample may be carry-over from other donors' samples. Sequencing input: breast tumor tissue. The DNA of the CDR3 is TGTGCCAGCAGCTACCTACCGGGACTAGCCAACAATGAGCAGTTCTTC. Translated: CASSYLPGLANNEQFF.